A selection of T cell receptor beta chains follows, all from one sample in a study of blood T cell repertoires in COVID-19. The table came from immunoSEQ multiplex PCR; TCRdb's copy has only in-frame clones and leaves some out. The top ten hold 1.2% of the sample, which has a few hundred thousand clones, around 93% seen once. The sample was PBMCs or T cells enriched from blood (not recorded which). These receptors originate from a human donor in a cohort exposed to, infected with or recovered from COVID-19 (not recorded which). The donor label of this sample is uncertain. Each CDR3 is given without its conserved first and last residue. Clone size is given for some rows only: seen once, a few or many times, or a class if the clone is expanded.

TRBJ2-1 TRBV14 . ASSQASGGGNEQF
TRBJ1-6 TRBV27 . ASSLQGNNSPLH
TRBJ1-4 TRBV6-5 once ASRPGGTTNEKLF
TRBJ2-7 TRBV7-6 few ASSLNAGELEQY
TRBJ2-3 TRBV7-2 . ASSLMSQSGGTDTQY
TRBJ1-1 TRBV18 once ASSPGTGRTNTEAF
TRBJ2-5 TRBV3-1/TRBV3-2 . ASSQSETQY
TRBJ1-2 TRBV19 . ASSTLLTTGGADGYT
TRBJ1-4 TRBV5-4 . ASHRGGGKNEKLF
TRBJ2-7 TRBV4-2 . ASSQRLAGSSYEQY
TRBJ1-2 TRBV5-1 . ASSSRTGYNYGYT
TRBJ1-6 TRBV2 few ASKDRGTNSPLH
TRBJ1-6 TRBV3-1/TRBV3-2 . ASSLDSNSPLH
TRBJ1-2 TRBV5-4 . ASLNRGQGLTNYGYT
TRBJ1-4 TRBV18 . ASSRDRGPNEKLF
TRBJ1-6 TRBV9 . ASSAYSSGSSYNSPLH
TRBJ2-3 TRBV19 . ASSIFGGAFTDTQY
TRBJ1-2 TRBV18 . ASSLETNYGYT
TRBJ2-2 TRBV20-1 . SASASGGAPGELF
TRBJ2-3 TRBV5-1 . ASSGDRGNTDTQY
TRBJ2-3 TRBV27 once ASSPPGYTQY
TRBJ2-5 TRBV18 few ASSPPGRETQY
TRBJ1-3 TRBV29-1 . SVDGGNTIY
TRBJ1-3 TRBV3-1/TRBV3-2 . ASSQGETRHRGNTIY
TRBJ1-6 TRBV7-3 . ASSSLLDRINSPLH
TRBJ1-5 TRBV5-6 . ASSLRTGGNQPQH
TRBJ2-3 TRBV3-1/TRBV3-2 . ASSQVEGDTQY
TRBJ2-7 TRBV7-8 . ASSPSSYYEQY
TRBJ1-5 TRBV5-6 few ASSRTGQGADQPQH
TRBJ2-5 TRBV5-1 . ASSLVRRGVETQY
TRBJ1-1 TRBV5-1 . ASSPRTGQNTEAF
TRBJ2-2 TRBV28 . ASSLQVKELF
TRBJ2-7 TRBV14 . ASSLTSGGSYEQY
TRBJ1-2 TRBV11-2 . ASFRVRGGLGYT
TRBJ2-1 TRBV4-1 . ASSPSGGTYNEQF
TRBJ1-3 TRBV6-5 . ASRGSYSGNTIY
TRBJ2-3 TRBV7-6 . ASSLSSGLPDTQY
TRBJ2-1 TRBV7-3 few ASSLMGGEQF
TRBJ2-1 TRBV24-1 once ATSDFGQGRGDEQF
TRBJ2-3 TRBV7-2 . ASSQWGGGGGTDTQY
TRBJ2-6 TRBV30 . AWNTGGSGANVLT
TRBJ2-3 TRBV9 . ASSVRSGATDTQY
TRBJ2-5 TRBV7-9 once ASSPPTSGEETQY
TRBJ1-5 TRBV24-1 . ATASGDSNQPQH
TRBJ1-1 TRBV7-8 . ASSFVSNTEAF
TRBJ2-2 TRBV7-9 . ASSSTRTRELF
TRBJ1-2 TRBV7-8 . ASSFGRGWAQADYGYT
TRBJ1-2 TRBV5-1 . ASRSFPGQGIANYGYT
TRBJ2-7 TRBV21-1 few ASSKGVGGQGDSYEQY
TRBJ2-7 TRBV14 once ASSPLTGGEYEQY
TRBJ1-5 TRBV30 once AWSVGRANQPQH
TRBJ1-5 TRBV30 . AWSVRLNQPQH
TRBJ1-2 TRBV6-5 . ASMDSNYGYT
TRBJ2-1 TRBV27 . ASSSSNEQF
TRBJ2-3 TRBV12-5 once ASGTSTDTQY
TRBJ1-3 TRBV4-3 . ASSLQAGLGNTIY
TRBJ2-1 TRBV19 . ASSPGQGRVNEQF
TRBJ1-1 TRBV2 . ASSVGGMNTEAF
TRBJ2-2 TRBV15 . ATSRVPPGFPGELF